Below, 18 T cell receptor beta chains from the same sample are listed, as sequenced in a study of shared clonotypes between healthy human individuals (dated by TCRdb to about 2020). Libraries were built with the immunoSEQ multiplex PCR assay. This immuneACCESS table, as held by TCRdb, lists in-frame sequences with V and J called but not all clones. Of the missing ones, under half trace to an unresolved V gene in checked studies; the others have no known cause. The sample contains approximately 700,000 clones, around 73% of them found a single time. The ten largest clones represent more than 1.5% of the sample. Material for sequencing was memory CD4+ T cells sorted from blood. The cell subset or site label here, explained by the study, means: CD45RA-negative fraction. These receptors all stem from a woman in her 30s in good health.

The chain recombines TRBV10-3 with TRBJ2-7, with TRBD2 identical over 9 bases. The CDR3 length is 15 residues. Germline V gives CDR1 ENHRY, CDR2 SYGVKD. The J segment lost 4 bases and the V segment lost 0 bases, leaving 4 bases of the junction unmatched. The CDR3 DNA reads as TGTGCCATCAGTGAGTCGCCTAGCGGGAAGTACGAGCAGTACTTC. Translating gives CAISESPSGKYEQYF.

The chain is built from TRBV28 and TRBJ2-2; D gene ambiguous. Trimming stripped 2 bases from V and 3 bases from J, with 10 bases between. Germline CDR1 MDHEN, CDR2 SYDVKM. The CDR3 is 15 amino acids. DNA of the CDR3: TGTGCCAGCAGTTTAAGTGACCCCGACACCGGGGAGCTGTTTTTT. Its translation is CASSLSDPDTGELFF. Full variable domain (rest looked up from reference TRBV28 and TRBJ2-2): DVKVTQSSRYLVKRTGEKVFLECVQDMDHENMFWYRQDPGLGLRLIYFSYDVKMKEKGDIPEGYSVSREKKERFSLILESASTNQTSMYLCASSLSDPDTGELFFGEGSRLTVL.

This sequence joins TRBV6-4 and TRBJ2-3; 7 positions agree with TRBD2. Germline V gene sequence: CDR1 MRHNA, CDR2 SNTAGT. V dropped 6 bases and J dropped 2; count of bases not matched to a gene: 8. The CDR3 is 15 amino acids. The CDR3, as DNA: TGTGCCAGCAGGGAGAGGGAGGGCCACACAGATACGCAGTATTTT. This gives the protein CASREREGHTDTQYF.

J is TRBJ2-7 and V is TRBV15; 8 nucleotides match TRBD2. Germline CDR1 and CDR2: LNHNV and YYDKDF (reference sequence). The CDR3 covers 15 residues. Trimming took 0 bases from V and 6 from J; bases not matched to a gene: 7. DNA of the CDR3: TGTGCCACCAGCAGAGACTCCGGGACTAGTAGCGAGCAGTACTTC. Its translation is CATSRDSGTSSEQYF. The whole variable domain, filled in from reference TRBV15 and TRBJ2-7, reads DAMVIQNPRYQVTQFGKPVTLSCSQTLNHNVMYWYQQKSSQAPKLLFHYYDKDFNNEADTPDNFQSRRPNTSFCFLDIRSPGLGDTAMYLCATSRDSGTSSEQYFGPGTRLTVT.

The CDR3 loop is CASRTHSTISYEQYF. CDR3 bases: TGTGCCAGCAGAACTCATTCCACTATCTCCTACGAGCAGTACTTC. The chain has TRBV6-5 and TRBJ2-7; no clear D gene. Trimming took 6 bases from V and 0 from J, leaving 15 bases between them. The length of the CDR3 is 15 residues. CDR1 MNHEY and CDR2 SVGAGI come from the germline V gene.

There are many counts of this clone. This chain joins TRBV15 and TRBJ1-5; D unresolved. The V gene's germline CDR1 is LNHNV and CDR2 YYDKDF (reference sequence). Trimming took off 0 bases at V and 5 bases at J, with 2 bases between the two ends. CDR3 size: 12 residues. As DNA, the CDR3 is TGTGCCACCAGCAGAGATTATCAGCCCCAGCATTTT. Amino acids: CATSRDYQPQHF.

This chain connects TRBV5-6 to TRBJ2-6, with 8 bases aligning to TRBD1. Trimming took 6 bases from V and 0 from J; bases not matched to a gene: 8. The CDR3 covers 17 residues. In germline, CDR1 is SGHDT, CDR2 YYEEEE. The CDR3 coding sequence is TGTGCCAGCACCACAGGGGGACCCTTCTCTGGGGCCAACGTCCTGACTTTC. Translation gives CASTTGGPFSGANVLTF.

V and J are TRBV19 and TRBJ2-1; 8 bases line up with TRBD2. The V segment lost 8 bases and the J segment 7 bases; nucleotides outside the gene matches: 7. The CDR3 covers 13 residues. Germline CDR1 LNHDA, CDR2 SQIVND (reference sequence). CDR3 nucleotide sequence: TGTGCCAGTGAGAGCGGGAGCAGGAATGAGCAGTTCTTC. Its translation is CASESGSRNEQFF.

CDR3 coding DNA: TGTGCCAGCAGTTCAGGTCGACAGGGGCTCATCAATCAGCCCCAGCATTTT. Protein: CASSSGRQGLINQPQHF. V and J are TRBV28 and TRBJ1-5, with 8 nucleotides matching TRBD1. Trimming at V came to 4 bases and at J to 3 bases, leaving 11 bases not matched to a gene. Germline values: CDR1 MDHEN, CDR2 SYDVKM. The CDR3 extends over 17 amino acids.

V usage is TRBV15 and J usage is TRBJ2-2; either TRBD1 or TRBD2 may supply D (6 bases each). Germline V gives CDR1 LNHNV, CDR2 YYDKDF (reference sequence). With 1 base removed from V and 1 base from J, the gap between germline ends came to 16 bases. The CDR3 is 18 residues long. The CDR3 region is CATSRARGGGWNTGELFF. The CDR3 DNA is TGTGCCACCAGCAGAGCGCGAGGAGGGGGGTGGAACACCGGGGAGCTGTTTTTT. Filled out from reference TRBV15 and TRBJ2-2, the complete variable domain reads DAMVIQNPRYQVTQFGKPVTLSCSQTLNHNVMYWYQQKSSQAPKLLFHYYDKDFNNEADTPDNFQSRRPNTSFCFLDIRSPGLGDTAMYLCATSRARGGGWNTGELFFGEGSRLTVL.

This clone came up a few times. The J gene is TRBJ2-1, the V gene TRBV5-6, with D possibly matching TRBD2 (6 bases). This CDR3 comprises 14 residues. V was trimmed by 2 bases and J by 9 bases, leaving 15 bases between them. Germline V lookup: CDR1 SGHDT, CDR2 YYEEEE. In DNA, the CDR3 is TGTGCCAGCAGCTTTACTCTTGGAGGGACTGAGCAGTTCTTC. Translation: CASSFTLGGTEQFF. The full variable domain, rest sourced from reference TRBV5-6 and TRBJ2-1, is DAGVTQSPTHLIKTRGQQVTLRCSPKSGHDTVSWYQQALGQGPQFIFQYYEEEERQRGNFPDRFSGHQFPNYSSELNVNALLLGDSALYLCASSFTLGGTEQFFGPGTRLTVL.

The chain has TRBV7-8 and TRBJ2-3, with D possibly TRBD2 on 5 matching bases. Germline-derived CDR1 and CDR2 are SGHVS and FQNEAQ. V lost 1 base and J 2 bases, leaving 10 bases between the germline ends. The CDR3 contains 15 residues. CDR3: CASSLEPADTDTQYF. The CDR3 bases are TGTGCCAGCAGCTTAGAACCAGCGGACACAGATACGCAGTATTTT.

The chain uses TRBV28 and TRBJ2-6; no reliable D call. Germline loops: CDR1 MDHEN, CDR2 SYDVKM. The CDR3 has 14 amino acids. The germline V and J ends were trimmed by 4 bases and 0 bases, with 4 bases remaining between them. CDR3: CASSSSSGANVLTF. The CDR3 DNA is TGTGCCAGCAGTTCAAGCTCTGGGGCCAACGTCCTGACTTTC.

The J gene is TRBJ2-1, the V gene TRBV30; 7 nucleotides line up with TRBD2. Looked up from germline, CDR1 is GTSNPN and CDR2 is SVGIG (reference sequence). The CDR3 length is 16 residues. Losses at the gene ends were 1 base for V and 4 bases for J; bases not matched to a gene: 10. This CDR3 is CAWSGERGKGYNEQFF. The CDR3, as DNA: TGTGCCTGGAGTGGAGAGCGGGGAAAGGGGTACAATGAGCAGTTCTTC.

This clone turned up a few times. Other DNA sequences within the sample encode an identical CDR3. The rearrangement joins TRBV12-5 to TRBJ2-3; D call uncertain. CDR1 is LGHNT, CDR2 FRNRAP, per germline. V lost 1 base to trimming and J lost 3 bases, with 2 bases between them. This CDR3 has 12 amino acids. The CDR3 DNA reads TGTGCTAGTGGTTTGGAAACAGATACGCAGTATTTT. It specifies CASGLETDTQYF. Filled out from reference TRBV12-5 and TRBJ2-3, the complete variable domain reads DARVTQTPRHKVTEMGQEVTMRCQPILGHNTVFWYRQTMMQGLELLAYFRNRAPLDDSGMPKDRFSAEMPDATLATLKIQPSEPRDSAVYFCASGLETDTQYFGPGTRLTVL.

The chain joins TRBV19 to TRBJ2-1, with D tentatively TRBD2 (6 bases). Looked up from germline, CDR1 is LNHDA and CDR2 is SQIVND (reference sequence). The CDR3 loop spans 13 amino acids. V was shortened by 5 bases and J by 5 bases, with 10 bases between the two germline ends. The CDR3 bases are TGTGCCAGTAGTCCTAGCGTGAACAATGAGCAGTTCTTC. It is translated as CASSPSVNNEQFF.

In this sample, this clone turned up many times. This chain connects TRBV2 to TRBJ1-1, with D perhaps matching TRBD1 (6 bases). Looked up from germline, CDR1 is SNHLY and CDR2 is FYNNEI. Trimming took 7 bases from V and 6 from J, leaving 15 bases between them. The CDR3 loop spans 13 amino acids. The CDR3 DNA sequence: TGTGCCAGCACGGGGGGCGCAGTCCCTGAAGCTTTCTTT. It translates to CASTGGAVPEAFF.

With regard to this clone: The junction shows a germline mismatch at one end, possibly a read error. The chain carries TRBV19 and TRBJ2-1, with TRBD2 identical over 11 bases. The CDR3 is 14 residues long. CDR1 is LNHDA, CDR2 SQIVND, per germline (reference sequence). This CDR3 reads CASSIAGGHHEQFF. Here the CDR3 DNA reads TGTGCCAGTAGCATAGCGGGAGGGCACCATGAGCAGTTCTTC.